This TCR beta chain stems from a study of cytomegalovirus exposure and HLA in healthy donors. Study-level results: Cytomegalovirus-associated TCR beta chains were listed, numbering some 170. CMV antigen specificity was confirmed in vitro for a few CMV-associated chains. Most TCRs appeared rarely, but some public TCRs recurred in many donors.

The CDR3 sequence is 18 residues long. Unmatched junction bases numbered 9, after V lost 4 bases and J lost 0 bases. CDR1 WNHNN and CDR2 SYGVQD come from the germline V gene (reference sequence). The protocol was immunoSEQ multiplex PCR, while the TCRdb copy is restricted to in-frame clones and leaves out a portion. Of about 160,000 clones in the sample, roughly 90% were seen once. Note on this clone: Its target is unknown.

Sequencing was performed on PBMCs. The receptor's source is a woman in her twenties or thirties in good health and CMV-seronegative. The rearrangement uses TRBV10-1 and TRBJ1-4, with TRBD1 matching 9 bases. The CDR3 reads CASSVSGTGITTNEKLFF. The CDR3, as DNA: TGCGCCAGCAGTGTCTCCGGGACAGGGATTACAACTAATGAAAAACTGTTTTTT.